This T cell receptor (beta chain) was profiled in a study of cytomegalovirus exposure and HLA in healthy donors. Findings and limits, study-wide: In a later analysis, a genetic analysis reported fewer productive-TCR N-insertions in an Asian-associated ancestry cluster than the cohort average.

The V gene's germline CDR1 is SGHKS and CDR2 YYEKEE (reference sequence). The CDR3 covers 14 residues. V was trimmed by 0 bases and J by 7 bases, leaving 14 bases between them. Primers for the PCR totalled 60 Vbeta and 13 Jbeta. Clones were sequenced by immunoSEQ multiplex PCR, and TCRdb holds only the in-frame ones, with some missing. Among roughly 180,000 clones listed, 75% to 80% were seen once. Concerning this clone itself: Its target is not known.

The receptor's source is a female donor in good health and CMV-seronegative. Sample: PBMCs. The chain uses TRBV5-5 and TRBJ2-7; D might be TRBD2 (5 bases). This CDR3 reads CASSLGQAPGEQYF. The CDR3 region has the DNA TGTGCCAGCAGCTTGGGGCAGGCCCCGGGGGAGCAGTACTTC.